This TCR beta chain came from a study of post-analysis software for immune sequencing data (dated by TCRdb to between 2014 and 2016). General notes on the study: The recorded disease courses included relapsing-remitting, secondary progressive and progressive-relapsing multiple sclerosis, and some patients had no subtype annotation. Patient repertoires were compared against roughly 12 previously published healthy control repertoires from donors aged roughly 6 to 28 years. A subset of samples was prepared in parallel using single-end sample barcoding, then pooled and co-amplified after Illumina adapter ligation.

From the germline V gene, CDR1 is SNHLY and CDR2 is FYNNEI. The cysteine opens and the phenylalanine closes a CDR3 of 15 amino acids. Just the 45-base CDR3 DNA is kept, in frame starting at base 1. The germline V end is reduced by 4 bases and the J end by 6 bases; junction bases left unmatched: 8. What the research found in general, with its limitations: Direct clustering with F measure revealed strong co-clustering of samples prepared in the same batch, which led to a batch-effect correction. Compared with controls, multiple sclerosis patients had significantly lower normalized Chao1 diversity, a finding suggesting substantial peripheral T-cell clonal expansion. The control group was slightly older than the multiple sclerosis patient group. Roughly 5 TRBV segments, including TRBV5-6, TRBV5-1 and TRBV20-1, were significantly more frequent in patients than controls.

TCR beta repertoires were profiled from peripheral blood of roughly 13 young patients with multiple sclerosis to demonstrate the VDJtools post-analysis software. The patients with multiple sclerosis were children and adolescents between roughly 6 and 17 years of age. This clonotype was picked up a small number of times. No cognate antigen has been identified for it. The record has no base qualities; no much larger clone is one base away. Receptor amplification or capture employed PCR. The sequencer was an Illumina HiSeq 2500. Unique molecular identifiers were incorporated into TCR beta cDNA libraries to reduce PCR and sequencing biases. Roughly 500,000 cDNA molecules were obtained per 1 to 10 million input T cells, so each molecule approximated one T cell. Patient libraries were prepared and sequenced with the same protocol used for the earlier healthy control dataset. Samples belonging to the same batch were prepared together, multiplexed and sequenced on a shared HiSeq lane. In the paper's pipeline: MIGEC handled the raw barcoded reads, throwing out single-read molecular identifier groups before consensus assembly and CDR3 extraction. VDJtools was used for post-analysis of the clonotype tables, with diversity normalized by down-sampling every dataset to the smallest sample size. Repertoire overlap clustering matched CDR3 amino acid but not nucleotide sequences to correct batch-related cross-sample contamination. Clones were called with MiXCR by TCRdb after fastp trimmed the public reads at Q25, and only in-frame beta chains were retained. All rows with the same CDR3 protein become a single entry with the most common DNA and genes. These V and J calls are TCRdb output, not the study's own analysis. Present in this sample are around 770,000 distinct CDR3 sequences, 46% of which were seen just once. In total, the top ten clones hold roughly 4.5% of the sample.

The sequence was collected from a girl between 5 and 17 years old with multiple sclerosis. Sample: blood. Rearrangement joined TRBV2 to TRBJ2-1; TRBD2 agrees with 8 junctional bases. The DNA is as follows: TGTGCCAGCAGTGCCGCGAGGGCGGGAGGCAATGAGCAGTTCTTC. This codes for CASSAARAGGNEQFF.